Below are 30 T cell receptor beta chains sequenced from a single sample in a study of CD8 T cells in ankylosing spondylitis. TCRdb passed the 5' RACE reads through MiXCR, listing each CDR3 protein once. Here the sample spans hundreds of thousands of distinct CDR3 sequences, 8% to 10% being singletons. Sequenced: blood, either unsorted or a sorted T cell fraction (not recorded which). The origin of the receptors is a female donor with ankylosing spondylitis or in good health (not recorded which).

This sequence joins TRBV30 and TRBJ2-3; D is perhaps TRBD1 or TRBD2 (5 bases each). This CDR3 spans 12 amino acids. V was trimmed by 3 bases and J by 2 bases, leaving 6 bases between them. Germline loops: CDR1 GTSNPN, CDR2 SVGIG (reference sequence). The CDR3 DNA is TGTGCCTGGAGCGGGACCACAGATACGCAGTATTTT. It yields the protein CAWSGTTDTQYF.

Turning to this clonotype: A much larger clone differs from this one at a single base, so this may be a read error. The CDR3 loop is CASRTGLHVHEQYF. CDR3 in DNA: TGTGCCAGCAGAACGGGACTCCACGTCCACGAGCAGTACTTC. The chain employs TRBV3-1 and TRBJ2-7, with D perhaps TRBD2 (6 bases). Germline V gene data show CDR1 as LGHDT and CDR2 as YNNKEL (reference sequence). Trimming removed 6 bases at V and 5 bases at J, with 17 bases between. The CDR3 loop spans 14 amino acids.

This clonotype was seen many times. The chain is built from TRBV27 and TRBJ1-2; possibly TRBD1 for D (6 bases). CDR1 is MNHEY and CDR2 is SMNVEV in the germline V gene (reference sequence). This CDR3 contains 16 residues. The ends were cut back, 2 bases at V and 8 bases at J, with 21 bases in the middle. The CDR3 protein is CASSLAPGGPEDGYTF. The DNA for the CDR3 is TGTGCCAGCAGTTTAGCCCCTGGGGGCCCGGAGGACGGCTACACCTTC.

This chain uses TRBV20-1 with TRBJ1-2; no clear D. V lost 2 bases, J lost 0 bases, and 4 bases lay in between. This CDR3 has 12 amino acids. Germline CDR1 DFQATT, CDR2 SNEGSKA (reference sequence). The CDR3 region has the DNA TGCAGTGCTAGACAAGCTAACTATGGCTACACCTTC. Encoded protein: CSARQANYGYTF.

Ten or more counts support this clonotype. The chain joins TRBV5-1 to TRBJ1-2; unclear D gene. This CDR3 is 13 amino acids long. CDR1 and CDR2 (germline): SGHRS, YFSETQ. V was pared by 2 bases and J by 8 bases, with 13 bases between. CDR3 sequence reads: CASSFRGFDGYTF. CDR3 nucleotide sequence: TGCGCCAGCAGCTTTCGGGGTTTTGACGGCTACACCTTC. Full variable domain (outside the CDR3, taken from reference TRBV5-1 and TRBJ1-2): KAGVTQTPRYLIKTRGQQVTLSCSPISGHRSVSWYQQTPGQGLQFLFEYFSETQRNKGNFPGRFSGRQFSNSRSEMNVSTLELGDSALYLCASSFRGFDGYTFGSGTRLTVV.

This clonotype was picked up many times. V and J are TRBV12-3 or TRBV12-4 and TRBJ1-5, with 9 bases identical to TRBD1. The CDR3 spans 16 residues. Germline trimming cut 6 bases from V and 0 bases from J; bases unmatched to any gene: 6. The CDR3 region is CASSPTGGLSNQPQHF. The DNA for the CDR3 is TGTGCCAGCAGCCCAACAGGGGGCCTTAGCAATCAGCCCCAGCATTTT.

This clonotype was seen many times. The chain links TRBV29-1 to TRBJ2-7, with D perhaps matching TRBD2 (6 bases). The germline V gene encodes CDR1 SQVTM and CDR2 ANQGSEA. This CDR3 is 14 amino acids long. V was pared by 5 bases and J by 0 bases, with 14 bases between. CDR3 coding DNA: TGCAGCGTTTTGGGGGGACTGAGCTCCTACGAGCAGTACTTC. It encodes CSVLGGLSSYEQYF.

This chain uses TRBV27 with TRBJ1-1; 8 bases agree with TRBD1. The CDR3 loop spans 14 amino acids. The V gene end was trimmed by 4 bases and the J gene end by 11 bases; junction bases not matched to a gene: 12. CDR1 is MNHEY, CDR2 SMNVEV, per germline (reference sequence). The CDR3 DNA reads as TGTGCCAGCAGTTCCCCAGGGGGCGAGAGCTGCGCTTTCTTT. Translation gives CASSSPGGESCAFF.

The genes are TRBV5-4 and TRBJ2-5, with D possibly matching TRBD2 (5 bases). Trimming shortened V by 4 bases and J by 2 bases, and 18 bases separated the two germline ends. Germline V CDR1 and CDR2: SGHNT, YYREEE (reference sequence). The CDR3 has 16 amino acids. The CDR3 loop is CASSPSFTGRQETQYF. CDR3 in DNA: TGTGCCAGCAGCCCTAGTTTTACGGGGAGACAAGAGACCCAGTACTTC.

This clonotype has at least ten counts. The rearrangement uses TRBV9 and TRBJ2-7, with D uncertain. V was pared by 0 bases and J by 2 bases, with 12 bases between. The CDR3 has 15 amino acids. The germline CDR1 and CDR2 sequences are SGDLS and YYNGEE. Written as DNA, the CDR3 is TGTGCCAGCAGCGTAGGTTTCGCCCAAACCTACGAGCAGTACTTC. Translating it yields CASSVGFAQTYEQYF.

This clonotype was seen repeatedly, ten times or more. The chain is built from TRBV27 and TRBJ1-5; 7 nucleotides align to TRBD1. The CDR3 has 14 amino acids. The germline CDR1 and CDR2 sequences are MNHEY and SMNVEV (reference sequence). V lost 6 bases and J lost 7; bases outside the gene matches: 9. As DNA, the CDR3 is TGTGCCAGCAGACCAGGGGGGGCAGAACAGCCCCAGCATTTT. It yields the protein CASRPGGAEQPQHF.

This clonotype occurred many times. V gene TRBV7-9 combines with J gene TRBJ1-2, with D unclear. Per germline, CDR1 SEHNR and CDR2 FQNEAQ (reference sequence). This CDR3 has 14 amino acids. The V end was cut by 3 bases, the J end by 2 bases, with 10 bases between. CDR3 in DNA: TGTGCCAGCAGCTTGAGTGCGGTGAACTATGGCTACACCTTC. Encoded protein: CASSLSAVNYGYTF. The variable domain in full, with the rest retrieved from reference TRBV7-9 and TRBJ1-2, is DTGVSQNPRHKITKRGQNVTFRCDPISEHNRLYWYRQTLGQGPEFLTYFQNEAQLEKSRLLSDRFSAERPKGSFSTLEIQRTEQGDSAMYLCASSLSAVNYGYTFGSGTRLTVV.

This clonotype has ten or more counts. The chain carries TRBV7-3 and TRBJ2-3; D could derive from TRBD1 or TRBD2 (6 bases each). The CDR3 loop spans 17 amino acids. Trimming pared 2 bases from V and 5 bases from J, leaving 20 bases between. The germline CDR1 and CDR2 sequences are SGHTA and FQGTGA. The CDR3 sequence is CASSLGGTPNAQDTQYF. The CDR3 nucleotides read TGTGCCAGCAGCTTAGGGGGGACACCGAACGCCCAAGATACGCAGTATTTT.

A word on this clonotype: A clone one base away is much larger, so this may be a read error. J is TRBJ1-2 and V is TRBV7-8; D gene ambiguous. Germline V gene sequence: CDR1 SGHVS, CDR2 FQNEAQ. This CDR3 has 13 residues. DNA for the CDR3: TGTACCAGCAGCTTAGAGCCTCTTGAAGGCTACACCTTC. Translating gives CTSSLEPLEGYTF.

This clonotype has at least ten counts. This rearrangement joins TRBV12-3 or TRBV12-4 to TRBJ2-4; a possible D gene is TRBD2 (6 bases). V gave up 0 bases and J gave up 6 bases, with 6 bases separating them. This CDR3 spans 13 amino acids. For the CDR3, the DNA is TGTGCCAGCAGTTTAGCGGAGGGAAACATTCAGTACTTC. It codes for CASSLAEGNIQYF.

This clonotype was observed at least ten times. The genes are TRBV11-1 and TRBJ2-2; D is undetermined. The germline V gene encodes CDR1 SGHAT and CDR2 FQDESV (reference sequence). V was clipped by 8 bases and J by 8 bases, with 9 bases between them. The CDR3 runs to 11 residues. The CDR3 is CASRVGGELFF. The CDR3 DNA sequence: TGTGCCAGCCGCGTTGGAGGGGAGCTGTTTTTT. Complete variable domain (other parts from reference TRBV11-1 and TRBJ2-2): EAEVAQSPRYKITEKSQAVAFWCDPISGHATLYWYRQILGQGPELLVQFQDESVVDDSQLPKDRFSAERLKGVDSTLKIQPAELGDSAMYLCASRVGGELFFGEGSRLTVL.

The V gene is TRBV7-9, the J gene TRBJ2-2, with D possibly matching TRBD2 (6 bases). Deletions cut 0 bases from V and 5 bases from J, with 13 bases between. The CDR3 totals 16 residues. The germline CDR1 and CDR2 sequences are SEHNR and FQNEAQ (reference sequence). As DNA, the CDR3 is TGTGCCAGCAGCTTAGCCCGACTAGGTTGGACCGGGGAGCTGTTTTTT. Protein sequence: CASSLARLGWTGELFF. Drawing the rest from reference TRBV7-9 and TRBJ2-2, the complete variable domain is DTGVSQNPRHKITKRGQNVTFRCDPISEHNRLYWYRQTLGQGPEFLTYFQNEAQLEKSRLLSDRFSAERPKGSFSTLEIQRTEQGDSAMYLCASSLARLGWTGELFFGEGSRLTVL.

This clonotype was detected many times. The V and J genes are TRBV12-3 or TRBV12-4 and TRBJ2-6; tentative D call: TRBD2 (7 bases). The CDR3 consists of 16 residues. The V gene lost 5 bases and the J gene lost 4 bases, with 15 bases spanning the gap. Here the CDR3 DNA reads TGTGCCAGCAGTCCCCCGGGGGGCTGGGGGGCCAACGTCCTGACTTTC. Translating gives CASSPPGGWGANVLTF.

This clonotype was detected a few times. The chain uses TRBV28 and TRBJ2-1, with 12 bases that match TRBD2. V lost 6 bases to trimming and J lost 10 bases; unmatched junction nucleotides: 7. CDR1 is MDHEN and CDR2 is SYDVKM in the germline V gene. This CDR3 spans 14 amino acids. The CDR3 DNA follows: TGTGCCAGCAGGGCTAGCGGGAGGGTTAAGGAGCAGTTCTTC. Translating it yields CASRASGRVKEQFF. Using reference TRBV28 and TRBJ2-1 for the parts outside the CDR3, the full variable domain is DVKVTQSSRYLVKRTGEKVFLECVQDMDHENMFWYRQDPGLGLRLIYFSYDVKMKEKGDIPEGYSVSREKKERFSLILESASTNQTSMYLCASRASGRVKEQFFGPGTRLTVL.

This clonotype was seen at least ten times. The V gene is TRBV4-2, the J gene TRBJ2-3; TRBD1 matches at 9 bases. CDR1 and CDR2 from the germline V gene are LGHNA and YNFKEQ. Losses at the gene ends were 4 bases for V and 1 base for J; bases not matched to a gene: 6. CDR3 length: 16 amino acids. This chain's CDR3 is CASSPGQGIGTDTQYF. The CDR3 DNA sequence: TGTGCCAGCAGCCCCGGACAGGGGATTGGCACAGATACGCAGTATTTT.

For this clonotype: This sequence may be a read error, since a much larger clone differs from it by one base. CDR3 sequence reads: CASSRGTVELFF. CDR3 nucleotide sequence: TGTGCCAGCAGCCGGGGCACCGTGGAGCTGTTTTTT. This sequence joins TRBV11-3 and TRBJ2-2, with D perhaps matching TRBD1 or TRBD2 (5 bases each). The length of the CDR3 is 12 residues. CDR1 and CDR2 from the germline V gene are SGHNT and YENEEA.

This clonotype came up a few times. One end of the junction does not line up with germline, which may come from a read error. V is TRBV20-1 and J is TRBJ2-7; 11 bases are shared with TRBD2. This CDR3 spans 17 amino acids. Germline assignment: CDR1 DFQATT and CDR2 SNEGSKA (reference sequence). The CDR3 region is CCARGRLGLAGSYEQYF. The CDR3 DNA reads as TGCTGTGCTAGAGGCCGACTCGGACTAGCGGGTTCCTACGAGCAGTACTTC.

This clonotype was observed at least ten times. V gene TRBV6-2 or TRBV6-3 combines with J gene TRBJ2-7, with 13 bases that match TRBD2. This CDR3 spans 15 amino acids. Losses at the gene ends were 5 bases for V and 6 bases for J; bases not matched to a gene: 7. Germline lookup yields CDR1 MNHEY and CDR2 SVGEGT. The CDR3 nucleotides read TGTGCCAGCAGTCTCGGACTAGCGGGAGATGTCGAGCAGTACTTC. It yields the protein CASSLGLAGDVEQYF.

There are many counts of this clonotype. The rearrangement joins TRBV12-3 or TRBV12-4 to TRBJ1-5; D unresolved. This CDR3 has 14 amino acids. Trimming removed 4 bases at V and 4 bases at J, with 11 bases between. The CDR3, as DNA: TGTGCCAGCAGTTCCCGACCTGGAAATCAGCCCCAGCATTTT. Translating gives CASSSRPGNQPQHF.

At least ten counts were recorded for this clonotype. The chain recombines TRBV20-1 with TRBJ2-1, with 8 bases fitting TRBD2. This CDR3 is built from 14 residues. V shed 6 bases and J 9 bases; nucleotides not matched to a gene: 13. Germline values: CDR1 DFQATT, CDR2 SNEGSKA (reference sequence). CDR3 bases: TGCAGTGCCCCACCCAGCGGGAGAGGGGGTGAGCAGTTCTTC. Its protein product is CSAPPSGRGGEQFF.

This clonotype was found many times. The V gene is TRBV19, the J gene TRBJ2-1; 11 positions match TRBD2. The germline V gene encodes CDR1 LNHDA and CDR2 SQIVND (reference sequence). J lost 9 bases, V lost 6 bases, and 16 bases had no gene match. This CDR3 comprises 17 residues. CDR3 protein: CASSEGERSGRASEQFF. The CDR3 nucleotides are TGTGCCAGTAGCGAAGGGGAGCGTAGCGGGAGGGCCTCTGAGCAGTTCTTC.

Many counts were recorded for this clonotype. The chain links TRBV7-6 to TRBJ2-2; no reliable D call. The germline CDR1 and CDR2 sequences are SGHVS and FNYEAQ. CDR3 size: 13 residues. V was pared by 4 bases and J by 6 bases, with 9 bases between. DNA for the CDR3: TGTGCCAGCAGCTCGGGCTCCGCCGGGGAGCTGTTTTTT. Its translation: CASSSGSAGELFF.

V usage is TRBV6-1 and J usage is TRBJ2-7, with 8 nucleotides matching TRBD1. Germline CDR1 reads MNHNS; CDR2 reads SASEGT. V lost 1 base, J lost 2 bases, and 10 bases stayed unmatched. The CDR3 spans 17 residues. The CDR3 loop reads CASSEGTGGMNTYEQYF. CDR3 nucleotide sequence: TGTGCCAGCAGTGAAGGCACAGGGGGAATGAATACCTACGAGCAGTACTTC.

This clonotype was seen repeatedly, ten times or more. The chain is built from TRBV2 and TRBJ1-5; 7 nucleotides align to TRBD1. V lost 7 bases and J lost 4; bases outside the gene matches: 7. This CDR3 is 14 amino acids long. Germline CDR1 reads SNHLY; CDR2 reads FYNNEI. CDR3 in amino acids: CASTRQGRNQPQHF. DNA of the CDR3: TGTGCCAGCACACGACAGGGACGAAATCAGCCCCAGCATTTT.

This clonotype was detected ten times or more. The rearrangement joins TRBV12-3 or TRBV12-4 to TRBJ2-7, with 10 bases fitting TRBD2. The length of the CDR3 is 15 residues. J lost 4 bases, V lost 5 bases, and 8 bases had no gene match. CDR3 bases: TGTGCCAGCAGTCCATCTAGCGGGAGTGGGTACGAGCAGTACTTC. This gives the protein CASSPSSGSGYEQYF.